This entry features one T cell receptor (beta chain) sequence. Antigen unknown. This entry comes from a study of cytomegalovirus exposure and HLA in healthy donors. Study-level information: From HLA-typed donors, an early data release held about 92 million unique TCRs. Findings and caveats of the study: Later on, a genetic analysis was performed. It linked a missense variant in DCLRE1C with V- and J-gene trimming of TCR beta. When analyzed later, the rates of TCR association showed variation by HLA locus, with DRB1 the most and HLA-C the fewest.

Trimming at V came to 1 base and at J to 9 bases, leaving 9 bases not matched to a gene. The CDR3 sequence is 17 residues long. Per the germline V gene, CDR1 is SGHDN and CDR2 is FVKESK. 60 Vbeta and 13 Jbeta primers were used in PCR. Assay: immunoSEQ multiplex PCR; the TCRdb copy retains only in-frame clones and omits some. The repertoire includes roughly 150,000 clones, approximately 81% of them detected once, and approximately 2.5% sits in the top ten. The V gene is TRBV14, the J gene TRBJ1-6; 10 bases match TRBD1. The receptor was derived from a man aged 25 to 40 in good health and CMV-seropositive. Source material: PBMCs. CDR3 amino acids: CASSQASVGQGVSPLHF. The CDR3 nucleotides are TGTGCCAGCAGCCAAGCAAGCGTAGGACAGGGGGTTTCACCCCTCCACTTT.